These T cell receptor beta chains were read from a single sample in a study of beta chain features in type 1 diabetes. Some clones are missing from TCRdb's copy, which holds only in-frame ones; the method was immunoSEQ multiplex PCR. Seen here are about 230,000 clones, 9.6% observed once, and the top ten hold less than 0.035%. Material: naive CD4+ T cells from blood. These receptors were obtained from a woman between 18 and 30 years old in good health. The CDR3 runs from the conserved cysteine through the conserved F or W. The order of the fields is V gene, D gene, clone size, J gene, CDR3 DNA, CDR3 protein. The D gene is left open where the match is weak. Clone size is not always given. Where it is, it says once, few, many or a class for expanded clones.

V gene: TRBV6-1
D gene: TRBD1
clone size: -
J gene: TRBJ1-2
CDR3 DNA: TGTGCCAGCAGTCTTCGGACAGGACCAAACTATGGCTACACCTTC
CDR3 protein: CASSLRTGPNYGYTF

V gene: TRBV11-2
D gene: -
clone size: -
J gene: TRBJ2-3
CDR3 DNA: TGTGCCAGCAGCTTAGTCGCCCGGCTTACAGAGCCAGATACGCAGTATTTT
CDR3 protein: CASSLVARLTEPDTQYF

V gene: TRBV19
D gene: -
clone size: few
J gene: TRBJ1-1
CDR3 DNA: TGTGCCAGTAGGACAGGCTGGGGGAACACTGAAGCTTTCTTT
CDR3 protein: CASRTGWGNTEAFF

V gene: TRBV9
D gene: -
clone size: -
J gene: TRBJ2-1
CDR3 DNA: TGTGCCAGCAGCGTAGCCGGACTACCGAACAATGAGCAGTTCTTC
CDR3 protein: CASSVAGLPNNEQFF

V gene: TRBV12-5
D gene: -
clone size: -
J gene: TRBJ1-2
CDR3 DNA: TGTGCTAGTGGTACAGGTTTAGCTAACTATGGCTACACCTTC
CDR3 protein: CASGTGLANYGYTF

V gene: TRBV7-8
D gene: TRBD1
clone size: few
J gene: TRBJ2-5
CDR3 DNA: TGTGCCAGCACCCAACAGAGGGACAGACAAGAGACCCAGTACTTC
CDR3 protein: CASTQQRDRQETQYF

V gene: TRBV5-1
D gene: TRBD1
clone size: -
J gene: TRBJ2-7
CDR3 DNA: TGCGCCAGCAGTTTTCAGCCGCCGGGACAGGCCTACGAGCAGTACTTC
CDR3 protein: CASSFQPPGQAYEQYF

V gene: TRBV30
D gene: TRBD2
clone size: few
J gene: TRBJ2-1
CDR3 DNA: TGTGCCTGGACCCGACTAGCGGGAGGGTACAATGAGCAGTTCTTC
CDR3 protein: CAWTRLAGGYNEQFF

V gene: TRBV5-4
D gene: -
clone size: -
J gene: TRBJ2-7
CDR3 DNA: TGTGCCAGCAGCTTACAAACAGCCCCTTCGTACGAGCAGTACTTC
CDR3 protein: CASSLQTAPSYEQYF

V gene: TRBV7-9
D gene: TRBD2
clone size: many
J gene: TRBJ2-5
CDR3 DNA: TGTGCCAGCAGCCCGAGACTAGCGGAACAAGAGACCCAGTACTTC
CDR3 protein: CASSPRLAEQETQYF

V gene: TRBV6-6
D gene: -
clone size: few
J gene: TRBJ2-5
CDR3 DNA: TGTGCCAGCAGTTATCGAGGGGAGACCCAGTACTTC
CDR3 protein: CASSYRGETQYF

V gene: TRBV7-9
D gene: TRBD1
clone size: few
J gene: TRBJ2-7
CDR3 DNA: TGTGCCAGCAGCAGAGGACAGGGGGGTGGACTACGCCTTACCTACGAGCAGTACTTC
CDR3 protein: CASSRGQGGGLRLTYEQYF

V gene: TRBV2
D gene: TRBD2
clone size: few
J gene: TRBJ2-1
CDR3 DNA: TGTGCCATAGAGACTAGCGGGATCCCCAATGAGCAGTTCTTC
CDR3 protein: CAIETSGIPNEQFF

V gene: TRBV6-6
D gene: TRBD2
clone size: few
J gene: TRBJ2-1
CDR3 DNA: TGTGCCAGCAGTTCCGGACTAGCGGGAGGCTATGAGCAGTTCTTC
CDR3 protein: CASSSGLAGGYEQFF

V gene: TRBV28
D gene: TRBD2
clone size: few
J gene: TRBJ2-1
CDR3 DNA: TGTGCCAGCAGTTTTGGACTAGCGGGAGGAAAGTCCTACAATGAGCAGTTCTTC
CDR3 protein: CASSFGLAGGKSYNEQFF

V gene: TRBV7-9
D gene: -
clone size: -
J gene: TRBJ1-5
CDR3 DNA: TGTGCCAGCAGCTTAGATGGCCAGGGCGGCCACCAGCCCCAGCATTTT
CDR3 protein: CASSLDGQGGHQPQHF

V gene: TRBV7-9
D gene: TRBD2
clone size: -
J gene: TRBJ2-1
CDR3 DNA: TGTGCCAGCAGCTCCCCAAAGGGGAAGCGGGACCCCTCCTACAATGAGCAGTTCTTC
CDR3 protein: CASSSPKGKRDPSYNEQFF

V gene: TRBV7-9
D gene: -
clone size: -
J gene: TRBJ2-5
CDR3 DNA: TGTGCCAGCCTACGGGGTTACCAAGAGACCCAGTACTTC
CDR3 protein: CASLRGYQETQYF

V gene: TRBV7-8
D gene: TRBD2
clone size: -
J gene: TRBJ2-3
CDR3 DNA: TGTGCCAGCAGCCTGGGACTAGCGGGAGATGGAGATACGCAGTATTTT
CDR3 protein: CASSLGLAGDGDTQYF

V gene: TRBV9
D gene: -
clone size: -
J gene: TRBJ2-5
CDR3 DNA: TGTGCCAGCAGCGTAGGGGCATTTGAGACCCAGTACTTC
CDR3 protein: CASSVGAFETQYF

V gene: TRBV4-2
D gene: -
clone size: -
J gene: TRBJ2-1
CDR3 DNA: TGTGCCAGCAGCCTCGGAAGGGGCGCCTACAATGAGCAGTTCTTC
CDR3 protein: CASSLGRGAYNEQFF

V gene: TRBV30
D gene: -
clone size: many
J gene: TRBJ2-3
CDR3 DNA: TGTGCCTGGAGTCGCGCAGATACGCAGTATTTT
CDR3 protein: CAWSRADTQYF

V gene: TRBV5-6
D gene: -
clone size: few
J gene: TRBJ2-1
CDR3 DNA: TGTGCCAGCAGCTTGGCAGGTCAGGGGAACAATGAGCAGTTCTTC
CDR3 protein: CASSLAGQGNNEQFF

V gene: TRBV5-1
D gene: -
clone size: few
J gene: TRBJ2-1
CDR3 DNA: TGCGCCAGCAGCTTGGATAGTATTACTGAGCAGTTCTTC
CDR3 protein: CASSLDSITEQFF

V gene: TRBV7-9
D gene: TRBD1
clone size: few
J gene: TRBJ1-4
CDR3 DNA: TGTGCCAGCAGCGCCCAGGGGGCCTATGAAAAACTGTTTTTT
CDR3 protein: CASSAQGAYEKLFF

V gene: TRBV19
D gene: TRBD1
clone size: few
J gene: TRBJ1-5
CDR3 DNA: TGTGCCAGTAGTATCCCCGCCGGGACAGGGACTCAGCCCCAGCATTTT
CDR3 protein: CASSIPAGTGTQPQHF

V gene: TRBV6-5
D gene: -
clone size: few
J gene: TRBJ2-3
CDR3 DNA: TGTGCCAGCAGTTACGGGGCCCAAAGCACAGATACGCAGTATTTT
CDR3 protein: CASSYGAQSTDTQYF

V gene: TRBV7-9
D gene: -
clone size: few
J gene: TRBJ1-1
CDR3 DNA: TGTGCCAGCAGCTTAGTTATAGACAGGAACACTGAAGCTTTCTTT
CDR3 protein: CASSLVIDRNTEAFF

V gene: TRBV7-9
D gene: -
clone size: few
J gene: TRBJ2-5
CDR3 DNA: TGTGCCAGCAGCTTAGATCGGGGGCAAGAGACCCAGTACTTC
CDR3 protein: CASSLDRGQETQYF

V gene: TRBV19
D gene: -
clone size: few
J gene: TRBJ2-7
CDR3 DNA: TGTGCCGCTGGGGGCAACGAGCAGTACTTC
CDR3 protein: CAAGGNEQYF

V gene: TRBV5-1
D gene: TRBD2
clone size: -
J gene: TRBJ2-3
CDR3 DNA: TGCGCCAGCAGCTTGTTTGCCCCGAGCGGGGGGGACAGCACAGATACGCAGTATTTT
CDR3 protein: CASSLFAPSGGDSTDTQYF

V gene: TRBV5-1
D gene: -
clone size: -
J gene: TRBJ1-2
CDR3 DNA: TGCGCCAGCAGCCCCCAGGGTTCCGATGGCTACACCTTC
CDR3 protein: CASSPQGSDGYTF

V gene: TRBV19
D gene: -
clone size: -
J gene: TRBJ1-2
CDR3 DNA: TGTGCCAGTAGTATAAGGGGTAACTATGGCTACACCTTC
CDR3 protein: CASSIRGNYGYTF

V gene: TRBV29-1
D gene: -
clone size: few
J gene: TRBJ1-1
CDR3 DNA: TGCAGCGTTGAAGGAGAACAGGGCGGCTTTAGTGAAGCTTTCTTT
CDR3 protein: CSVEGEQGGFSEAFF

V gene: TRBV18
D gene: TRBD1
clone size: -
J gene: TRBJ2-7
CDR3 DNA: TGTGCCAGCTCCCAGCGACAGGGGGCGAGTGAGCAGTACTTC
CDR3 protein: CASSQRQGASEQYF

V gene: TRBV30
D gene: -
clone size: few
J gene: TRBJ2-1
CDR3 DNA: TGTGCCTGGGTATCGCTATTTAATGAGCAGTTCTTC
CDR3 protein: CAWVSLFNEQFF

V gene: TRBV25-1
D gene: -
clone size: few
J gene: TRBJ2-3
CDR3 DNA: TGTGCCAGCAGTGAAGGGGGCAGGGCTACAGATACGCAGTATTTT
CDR3 protein: CASSEGGRATDTQYF

V gene: TRBV5-1
D gene: TRBD1
clone size: -
J gene: TRBJ1-6
CDR3 DNA: TGCGCCAGCAGCGCCGGACAGGGAGCCGGCGATAATTCACCCCTCCACTTT
CDR3 protein: CASSAGQGAGDNSPLHF

V gene: TRBV6-5
D gene: TRBD2
clone size: few
J gene: TRBJ2-3
CDR3 DNA: TGTGCCAGCAGCCAGCGGGAGGGCACAGATACGCAGTATTTT
CDR3 protein: CASSQREGTDTQYF

V gene: TRBV9
D gene: -
clone size: few
J gene: TRBJ1-1
CDR3 DNA: TGTGCCAGCAGCGTAGGCCCGGGGAACACTGAAGCTTTCTTT
CDR3 protein: CASSVGPGNTEAFF

V gene: TRBV11-2
D gene: -
clone size: -
J gene: TRBJ1-1
CDR3 DNA: TGTGCCAGCAGCTTAGTCTCCGGGGTGAACACTGAAGCTTTCTTT
CDR3 protein: CASSLVSGVNTEAFF

V gene: TRBV28
D gene: -
clone size: few
J gene: TRBJ2-3
CDR3 DNA: TGTGCCAGCAGTAAACCCTCCTTAGGGAGTTCGCAGTATTTT
CDR3 protein: CASSKPSLGSSQYF

V gene: TRBV9
D gene: TRBD2
clone size: few
J gene: TRBJ2-7
CDR3 DNA: TGTGCCAGCAGCGTAGCTAGCGGGGTAGCGGGCGAGCAGTACTTC
CDR3 protein: CASSVASGVAGEQYF

V gene: TRBV5-4
D gene: TRBD1
clone size: -
J gene: TRBJ2-1
CDR3 DNA: TGTGCCAGCAGCTTGGGTAGGGGGCAGTGGAACAATGAGCAGTTCTTC
CDR3 protein: CASSLGRGQWNNEQFF

V gene: TRBV5-6
D gene: TRBD1
clone size: -
J gene: TRBJ1-5
CDR3 DNA: TGTGCCAGCAGCCCCCGGGACAGAAATCAGCCCCAGCATTTT
CDR3 protein: CASSPRDRNQPQHF

V gene: TRBV7-8
D gene: TRBD2
clone size: -
J gene: TRBJ2-7
CDR3 DNA: TGTGCCAGCAGCCTATGGGGCCGACTAGCGGGAGGCTCAGAGCAGTACTTC
CDR3 protein: CASSLWGRLAGGSEQYF

V gene: TRBV6-1
D gene: TRBD1
clone size: few
J gene: TRBJ1-2
CDR3 DNA: TGTGCCAGCAGTGCGGGGTTCACAGGGGGTGCCTATGGCTACACCTTC
CDR3 protein: CASSAGFTGGAYGYTF